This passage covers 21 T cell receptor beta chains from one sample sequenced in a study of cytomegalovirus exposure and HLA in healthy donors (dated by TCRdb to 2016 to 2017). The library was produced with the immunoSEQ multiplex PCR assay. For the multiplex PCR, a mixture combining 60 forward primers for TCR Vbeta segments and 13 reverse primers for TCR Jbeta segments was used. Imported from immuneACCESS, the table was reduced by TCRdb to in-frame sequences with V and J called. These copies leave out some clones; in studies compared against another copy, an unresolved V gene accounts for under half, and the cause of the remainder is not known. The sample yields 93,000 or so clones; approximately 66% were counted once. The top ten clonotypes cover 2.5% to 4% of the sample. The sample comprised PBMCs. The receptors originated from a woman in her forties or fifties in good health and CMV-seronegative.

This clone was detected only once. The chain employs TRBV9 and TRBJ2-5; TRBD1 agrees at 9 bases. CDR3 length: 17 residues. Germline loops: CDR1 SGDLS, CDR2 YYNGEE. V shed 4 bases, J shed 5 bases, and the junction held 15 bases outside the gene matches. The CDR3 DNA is TGTGCCAGCAGCACGACCGGGACAGGGATGCGTGGGGAGACCCAGTACTTC. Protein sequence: CASSTTGTGMRGETQYF.

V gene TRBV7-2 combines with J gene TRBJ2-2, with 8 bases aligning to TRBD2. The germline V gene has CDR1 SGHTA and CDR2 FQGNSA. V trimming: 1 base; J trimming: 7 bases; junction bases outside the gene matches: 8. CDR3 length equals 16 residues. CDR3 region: CASSLGGRSVGGELFF. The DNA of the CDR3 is TGTGCCAGCAGCTTAGGCGGGAGGTCCGTCGGCGGGGAGCTGTTTTTT.

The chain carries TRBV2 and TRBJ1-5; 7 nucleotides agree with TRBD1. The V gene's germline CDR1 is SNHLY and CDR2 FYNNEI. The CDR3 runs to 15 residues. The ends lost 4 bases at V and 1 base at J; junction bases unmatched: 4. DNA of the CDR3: TGTGCCAGCAGTGCGGGACAGACAAGCAATCAGCCCCAGCATTTT. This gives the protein CASSAGQTSNQPQHF. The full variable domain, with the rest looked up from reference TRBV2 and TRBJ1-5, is EPEVTQTPSHQVTQMGQEVILRCVPISNHLYFYWYRQILGQKVEFLVSFYNNEISEKSEIFDDQFSVERPDGSNFTLKIRSTKLEDSAMYFCASSAGQTSNQPQHFGDGTRLSIL.

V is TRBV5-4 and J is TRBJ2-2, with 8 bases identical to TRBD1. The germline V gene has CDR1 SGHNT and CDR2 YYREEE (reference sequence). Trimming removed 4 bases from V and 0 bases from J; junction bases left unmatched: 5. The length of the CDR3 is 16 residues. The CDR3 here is CASSIAGGPNTGELFF. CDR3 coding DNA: TGTGCCAGCAGCATAGCAGGGGGCCCGAACACCGGGGAGCTGTTTTTT.

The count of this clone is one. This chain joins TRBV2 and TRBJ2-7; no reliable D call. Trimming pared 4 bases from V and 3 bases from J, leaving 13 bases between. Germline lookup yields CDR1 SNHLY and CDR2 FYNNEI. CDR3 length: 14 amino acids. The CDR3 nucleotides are TGTGCCAGCAGTGCACCACCTAATTACTACGAGCAGTACTTC. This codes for CASSAPPNYYEQYF.

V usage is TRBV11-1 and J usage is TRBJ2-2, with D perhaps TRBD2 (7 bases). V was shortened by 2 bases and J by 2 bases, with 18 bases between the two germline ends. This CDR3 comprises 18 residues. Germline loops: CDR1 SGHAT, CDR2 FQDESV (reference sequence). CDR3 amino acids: CASSLSYPGGLNTGELFF. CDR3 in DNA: TGTGCCAGCAGCTTAAGTTATCCCGGGGGGCTTAACACCGGGGAGCTGTTTTTT.

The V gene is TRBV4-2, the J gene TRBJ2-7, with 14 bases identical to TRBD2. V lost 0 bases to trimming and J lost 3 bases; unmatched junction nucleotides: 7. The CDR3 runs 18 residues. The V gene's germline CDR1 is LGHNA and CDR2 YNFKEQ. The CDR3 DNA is TGTGCCAGCAGCCAAGATCCCGGACTAGCGGGAGGATTCTACGAGCAGTACTTC. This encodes CASSQDPGLAGGFYEQYF.

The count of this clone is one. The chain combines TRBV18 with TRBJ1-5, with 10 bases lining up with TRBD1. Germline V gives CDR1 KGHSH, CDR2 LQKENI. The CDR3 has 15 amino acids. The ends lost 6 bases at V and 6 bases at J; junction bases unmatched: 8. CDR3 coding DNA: TGTGCCAGCTCCGACCAGGGGACAGGGGCTCAGCCCCAGCATTTT. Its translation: CASSDQGTGAQPQHF.

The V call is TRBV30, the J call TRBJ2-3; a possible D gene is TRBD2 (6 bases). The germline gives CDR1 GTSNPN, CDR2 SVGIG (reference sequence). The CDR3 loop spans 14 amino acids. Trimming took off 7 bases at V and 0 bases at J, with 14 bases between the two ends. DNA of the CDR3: TGTGCCTCACGGGCAGGGACTAGCACAGATACGCAGTATTTT. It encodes CASRAGTSTDTQYF.

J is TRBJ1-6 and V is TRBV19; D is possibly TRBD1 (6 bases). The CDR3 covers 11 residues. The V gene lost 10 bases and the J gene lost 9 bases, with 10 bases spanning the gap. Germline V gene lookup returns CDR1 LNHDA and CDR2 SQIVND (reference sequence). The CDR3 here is CATGEISPLHF. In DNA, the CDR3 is TGTGCCACAGGGGAAATTTCACCCCTCCACTTT.

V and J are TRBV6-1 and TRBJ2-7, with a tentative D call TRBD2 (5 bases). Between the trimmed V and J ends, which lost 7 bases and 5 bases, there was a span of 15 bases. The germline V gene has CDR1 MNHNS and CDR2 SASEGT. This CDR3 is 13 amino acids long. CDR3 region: CASNWSGMDEQYF. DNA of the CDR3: TGTGCCAGCAACTGGTCGGGGATGGACGAGCAGTACTTC.

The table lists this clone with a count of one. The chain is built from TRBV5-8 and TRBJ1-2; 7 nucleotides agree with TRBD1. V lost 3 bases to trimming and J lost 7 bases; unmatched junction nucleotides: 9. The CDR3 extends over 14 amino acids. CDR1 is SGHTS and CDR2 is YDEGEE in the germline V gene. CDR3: CASSWRQGPSGYTF. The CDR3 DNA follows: TGTGCCAGCAGCTGGCGACAGGGCCCGTCTGGCTACACCTTC. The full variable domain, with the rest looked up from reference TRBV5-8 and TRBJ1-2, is EAGVTQSPTHLIKTRGQQATLRCSPISGHTSVYWYQQALGLGLQFLLWYDEGEERNRGNFPPRFSGRQFPNYSSELNVNALELEDSALYLCASSWRQGPSGYTFGSGTRLTVV.

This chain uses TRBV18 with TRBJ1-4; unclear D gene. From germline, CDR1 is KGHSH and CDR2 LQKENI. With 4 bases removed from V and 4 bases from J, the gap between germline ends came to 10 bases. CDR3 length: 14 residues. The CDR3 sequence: CASSRAQLNEKLFF. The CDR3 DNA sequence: TGTGCCAGCTCACGGGCTCAGCTTAATGAAAAACTGTTTTTT.

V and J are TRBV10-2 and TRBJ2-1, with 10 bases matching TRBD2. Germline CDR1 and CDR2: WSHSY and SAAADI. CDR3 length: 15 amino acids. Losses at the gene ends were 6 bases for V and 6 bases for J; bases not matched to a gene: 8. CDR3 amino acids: CASSLPGLASNEQFF. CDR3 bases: TGCGCCAGCAGCCTACCGGGACTAGCGAGCAATGAGCAGTTCTTC.

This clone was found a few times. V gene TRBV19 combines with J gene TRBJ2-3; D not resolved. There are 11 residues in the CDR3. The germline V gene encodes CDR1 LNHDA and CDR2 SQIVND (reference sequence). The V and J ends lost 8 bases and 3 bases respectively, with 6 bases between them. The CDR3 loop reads CASRSTDTQYF. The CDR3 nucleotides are TGTGCCAGTCGGTCAACAGATACGCAGTATTTT.

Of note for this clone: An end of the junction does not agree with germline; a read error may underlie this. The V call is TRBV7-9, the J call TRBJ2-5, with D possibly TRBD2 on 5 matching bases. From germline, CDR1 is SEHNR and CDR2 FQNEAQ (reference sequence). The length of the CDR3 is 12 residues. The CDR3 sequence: CSSQGGLETQYF. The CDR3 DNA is TGTTCCAGTCAAGGCGGGTTAGAGACCCAGTACTTC.

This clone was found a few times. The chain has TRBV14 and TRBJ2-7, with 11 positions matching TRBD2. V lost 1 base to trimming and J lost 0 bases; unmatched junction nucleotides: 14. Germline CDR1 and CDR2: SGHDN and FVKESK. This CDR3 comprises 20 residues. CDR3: CASSQGVGTWGLADSYEQYF. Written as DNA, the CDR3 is TGTGCCAGCAGCCAAGGAGTCGGGACTTGGGGACTAGCGGACTCCTACGAGCAGTACTTC. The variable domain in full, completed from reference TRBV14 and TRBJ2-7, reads EAGVTQFPSHSVIEKGQTVTLRCDPISGHDNLYWYRRVMGKEIKFLLHFVKESKQDESGMPNNRFLAERTGGTYSTLKVQPAELEDSGVYFCASSQGVGTWGLADSYEQYFGPGTRLTVT.

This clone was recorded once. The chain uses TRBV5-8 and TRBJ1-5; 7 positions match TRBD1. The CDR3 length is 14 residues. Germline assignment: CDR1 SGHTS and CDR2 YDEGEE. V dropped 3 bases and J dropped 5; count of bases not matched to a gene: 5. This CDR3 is CASSSGQQYQPQHF. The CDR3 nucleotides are TGTGCCAGCAGCTCGGGACAGCAATATCAGCCCCAGCATTTT.

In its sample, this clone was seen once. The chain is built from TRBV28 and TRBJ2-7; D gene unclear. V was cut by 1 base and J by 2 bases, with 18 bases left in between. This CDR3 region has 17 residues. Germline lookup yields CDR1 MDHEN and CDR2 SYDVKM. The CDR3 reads CASSLFGVAALPYEQYF. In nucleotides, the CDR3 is TGTGCCAGCAGTTTATTCGGCGTGGCGGCCCTGCCCTACGAGCAGTACTTC.

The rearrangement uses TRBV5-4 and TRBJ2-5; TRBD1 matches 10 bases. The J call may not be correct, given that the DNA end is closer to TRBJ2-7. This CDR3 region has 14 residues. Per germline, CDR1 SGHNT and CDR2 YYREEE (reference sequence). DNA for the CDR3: TGTGCCAGCAGCCAGACGGGACAGGGGTACGAGCAGTACTTC. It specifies CASSQTGQGYEQYF.

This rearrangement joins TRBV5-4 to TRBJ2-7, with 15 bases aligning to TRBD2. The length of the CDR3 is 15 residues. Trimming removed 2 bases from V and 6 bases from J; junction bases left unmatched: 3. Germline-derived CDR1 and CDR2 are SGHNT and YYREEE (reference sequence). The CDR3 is CASSFPGLAGGEQYF. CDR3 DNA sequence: TGTGCCAGCAGCTTTCCGGGACTAGCGGGAGGCGAGCAGTACTTC.